This T cell receptor (beta chain) was sequenced during a study of beta chain features in type 1 diabetes. Study-wide background: The number of sorted cells examined across all samples was some 100 million.

General observations from the study: VDJ junctions sequenced from type 1 diabetes patients showed fewer insertions and more deletions. Type 1 diabetes patients had moderately but significantly shorter TCRB CDR3s in all four CD4+ subsets.

For this clone: Its specificity is unknown.

The CDR3 loop spans 14 amino acids. V was cut by 6 bases and J by 0 bases, with 11 bases left in between. Germline CDR1 reads MNHEY; CDR2 reads SVGAGI. Since all of the isolated RNA was reverse transcribed, expressed TCRB transcripts were what got sequenced. The protocol was immunoSEQ multiplex PCR, while the TCRdb copy is restricted to in-frame clones and leaves out a portion. The sample contains about 640,000 clones, roughly 12% of which appear only once. Source material: naive CD4+ T cells from blood. The sequence was collected from a man aged 30 to 45 with type 1 diabetes. The chain combines TRBV6-5 with TRBJ1-2, with a weak D call TRBD1 (5 bases). CDR3 sequence (DNA): TGTGCCAGCAGGGCTTCGGACACTAACTATGGCTACACCTTC. It specifies CASRASDTNYGYTF.